This note documents a single TCR beta chain sequence. This CDR3 has 14 residues. The V gene's germline CDR1 is LNHDA and CDR2 SQIVND (reference sequence). With 7 bases removed from V and 0 bases from J, the gap between germline ends came to 12 bases. This entry comes from a study of blood T cell repertoires in COVID-19. Overall study context: COVID-19 samples, acute and convalescent, were from the United States, Italy and Spain.

As originally analysed: Amplified reference gene primers provided the basis for estimating nucleated cell counts. Assay used: immunoSEQ multiplex PCR; TCRdb lists only in-frame clones, some missing. D and trimming come from the DNA, and the V and J calls and clone size come from that table. The top ten hold 10% of the sample, which has around 230,000 clones, over 80% seen once. The TCR originated in a man younger than 35 with acute COVID-19. This sequence joins TRBV19 and TRBJ1-1, with D perhaps TRBD1 (5 bases). Sequenced sample: PBMCs or T cells enriched from blood (not recorded which). The CDR3 DNA reads as TGTGCCAGTACCCCGTCGACAGTGAACACTGAAGCTTTCTTT. Residues: CASTPSTVNTEAFF.